This T cell receptor (beta chain) was recovered during a study of immune characteristics of hereditary and idiopathic chronic pancreatitis. Describing the broader study: Local immune cells and TCRbeta repertoires in the pancreas were profiled in this study for hereditary and idiopathic chronic pancreatitis, with control organ donor pancreases used for comparison. TCRbeta sequencing included roughly five control pancreases, seven or eight pancreases with hereditary chronic pancreatitis and roughly six pancreases with idiopathic chronic pancreatitis. Minimal in vitro experimental manipulation of pancreas-infiltrating T cells was the reason the gDNA-based approach was selected.

Patients undergoing total pancreatectomy with islet autotransplantation (TPIAT) were the source of the chronic pancreatitis pancreas tissue. None of the chronic pancreatitis patients included in the study had a known history of diabetes. For TCRbeta sequencing, genomic DNA was extracted directly from bulk pancreas tissue without sorting T cells. At two US centers, pancreas tissues from patients and organ donors were collected on a consecutive basis. This clone is regarded as medium-sized (0.01 to 0.1%). Its cognate antigen has yet to be identified. Base qualities were left out, and no much larger clone turns up one base away. General findings and caveats noted by the study authors: Compared with controls, both chronic pancreatitis groups had significantly higher TCRbeta repertoire diversity and lower clonality. Because patient tissue could only be obtained at the time of TPIAT, differences in disease duration may have influenced the immune findings. Chronic pancreatitis caused by alcohol use was excluded from the study. Vbeta-Jbeta gene family usage, including TRBV10, TRBV19, TRBV23 and TRBV5, differed between hereditary and idiopathic chronic pancreatitis. Among approximately 12 chronic pancreatitis patients, the number of productive TCR rearrangements showed a positive correlation with disease severity scores.

The method behind the library was the immunoSEQ multiplex PCR assay. The TCRbeta CDR3 region and neighboring sequences were amplified from pancreatic genomic DNA and then sequenced. The source study handled its data this way. Productive clonality and productive rearrangement counts were measured along with repertoire diversity, which was expressed as a mean normalized Shannon-Wiener index. Control and chronic pancreatitis repertoire metrics were compared by means of the nonparametric Mann-Whitney U test. CDR3beta sequences with identical amino acid composition and length across subjects were defined as shared clonotypes. Held by TCRdb, this immuneACCESS table contains in-frame sequences only and omits some clones. Under half of the omission traces to an unresolved V gene where checked; the cause of the rest is unknown. The D gene and trimming were derived from the DNA, and the V and J assignments and clone size from that table. This sample has over 12,000 clones in its table, and 73% of those were observed once. Jointly, the top ten make up approximately 15% of the sample.

According to the germline V gene (reference sequence), CDR1 reads GTSNPN and CDR2 reads SVGIG. At the junction V is shortened by 4 bases and J by 5 bases, with 18 bases in between. The CDR3 holds 14 amino acids from the cysteine to the phenylalanine. Of all the DNA, just the CDR3 is kept, 42 bases in frame from base 1. The source of this sequence is a human donor with chronic pancreatitis. Sequenced material: pancreas tissue with hereditary chronic pancreatitis. The rearrangement combines TRBV30 with TRBJ2-7; TRBD2 is a possible D gene, resting on 6 matching bases. The CDR3: CAWKKGLDSDEQYF. The nucleotide sequence is given as TGTGCCTGGAAAAAGGGACTCGACTCTGACGAGCAGTACTTC.